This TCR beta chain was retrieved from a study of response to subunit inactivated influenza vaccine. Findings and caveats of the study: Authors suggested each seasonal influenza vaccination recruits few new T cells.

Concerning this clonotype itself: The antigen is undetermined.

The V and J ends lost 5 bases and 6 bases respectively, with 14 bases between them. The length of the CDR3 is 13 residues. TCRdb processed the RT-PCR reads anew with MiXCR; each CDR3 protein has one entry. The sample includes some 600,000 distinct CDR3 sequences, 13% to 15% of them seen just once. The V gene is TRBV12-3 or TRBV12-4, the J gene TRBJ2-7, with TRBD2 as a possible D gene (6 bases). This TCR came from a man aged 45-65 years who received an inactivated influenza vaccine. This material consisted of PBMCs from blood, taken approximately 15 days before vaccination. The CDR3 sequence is CASSPGTVFEQYF. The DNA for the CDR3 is TGTGCCAGCAGTCCCGGGACTGTGTTCGAGCAGTACTTC.